The 4 T cell receptor beta chains listed next were all sequenced from one sample in a study of T cell clones after liver transplantation. The repertoire was sequenced with immunoSEQ multiplex PCR; TCRdb's copy has only in-frame clones and lacks some. This table has 40,000 to 55,000 clones, more than 70% appearing once. The sample here was CD4+ T cells from blood, taken 24 months after liver transplant. All receptors derive from a human patient who received a liver transplant. Some T cells may originate from the graft donor.

The gene calls are TRBV5-5 and TRBJ1-4, with D uncertain. Germline loops: CDR1 SGHKS, CDR2 YYEKEE (reference sequence). V lost 4 bases and J 2 bases, leaving 6 bases between the germline ends. The CDR3 has 13 amino acids. The CDR3 region is CASSLGTNEKLFF. The CDR3 nucleotides are TGTGCCAGCAGCCTCGGCACTAATGAAAAACTGTTTTTT. The full variable domain, completed using reference TRBV5-5 and TRBJ1-4, is DAGVTQSPTHLIKTRGQQVTLRCSPISGHKSVSWYQQVLGQGPQFIFQYYEKEERGRGNFPDRFSARQFPNYSSELNVNALLLGDSALYLCASSLGTNEKLFFGSGTQLSVL.

The chain joins TRBV28 to TRBJ2-1, with no clear D. Per germline, CDR1 MDHEN and CDR2 SYDVKM. CDR3 length: 13 residues. Between the trimmed V and J ends, which lost 10 bases and 0 bases, there was a span of 10 bases. CDR3 protein: CAIWSPSYNEQFF. Written as DNA, the CDR3 is TGTGCCATCTGGTCCCCCTCCTACAATGAGCAGTTCTTC.

This chain uses TRBV12-1 with TRBJ1-1; TRBD1 reflects the table's D call only, with no check against the DNA. TRBV12-1 is given as a pseudogene. The CDR3 contains 14 residues. CDR3 loop: CASSRGQGHTEAFF. The CDR3 region has the DNA TGTGCCAGCAGCAGGGGACAGGGTCACACTGAAGCTTTCTTT.

The gene calls are TRBV11-2 and TRBJ2-7; 9 bases agree with TRBD1. The trim removed 7 bases at V and 6 bases at J, leaving 10 bases unmatched. The CDR3 runs 14 residues. Germline loops: CDR1 SGHAT, CDR2 FQNNGV. The CDR3 region is CASTRTGDRTEQYF. The DNA of the CDR3 is TGTGCCAGCACCCGGACAGGGGACCGTACCGAGCAGTACTTC.